This T cell receptor (beta chain) was observed in a study of regulatory T cells in long-lasting Graves disease. General study findings and limits: Patients whose Graves' disease persisted exhibited lower TCR diversity than those newly diagnosed.

Time point described: newly diagnosed GD, antithyroid drugs for less than 3 months. With RNA extracted from PBMCs as input, the TCR library was made. This clonotype came up many times. What it binds is not known. Germline CDR1 SGHVS, CDR2 FQNEAQ. J lost 2 bases, V lost 3 bases, and 6 bases had no gene match. CDR3 length: 15 amino acids. CDR3 regions were amplified by Arm-PCR using iRepertoire HTBI primers to build TCR beta libraries. TCRdb re-called the multiplex PCR reads with MiXCR, one entry per CDR3 protein. In the table there are 350,000 to 550,000 distinct CDR3 sequences, 12% to 15% of which are singletons. The same data also contributed to another study, on T cells in Graves' hyperthyroidism and ophthalmopathy. That paper notes: HTBI primers were the set used in a first-round RT-PCR of the TCR CDR3.

The origin of this receptor is a woman aged 45-65 years with Graves disease. This specimen was peripheral blood mononuclear cells (PBMCs), taken at new diagnosis, from a patient treated with antithyroid drugs. This chain uses TRBV7-8 with TRBJ2-7; 8 bases map to TRBD2. As DNA, the CDR3 is TGTGCCAGCAGCTTGTCCCGGCGGGAGGCCTACGAGCAGTACTTC. Translated, it gives CASSLSRREAYEQYF.